A selection of T cell receptor beta chains follows, all from one sample in a study of blood T cells in healthy people across ages. TCRdb fed the 5' RACE reads into MiXCR, producing one record per CDR3 protein. The data show hundreds of thousands of distinct CDR3 sequences, with around two fifths seen just once and about a fifth held by the top ten. Sequenced: blood. These TCRs come from a man aged 60 to 69 in good health. The CDR3 runs from the conserved cysteine through the conserved F or W. D genes are given only for firm matches. Where a row states a size, it is once, few, many or the class of an expanded clone; other rows omit it.

D	size	V	J	CDR3	DNA
TRBD1	-	TRBV7-9	TRBJ1-5	CASSSDRGHDQPQHF	TGTGCCAGCAGCTCGGACAGGGGGCACGATCAGCCCCAGCATTTT
-	-	TRBV20-1	TRBJ1-1	CSARSNTEAFF	TGCAGTGCTCGTTCGAACACTGAAGCTTTCTTT
-	-	TRBV5-1	TRBJ2-5	CASSLVPGAQETQYF	TGCGCCAGCAGCTTGGTTCCGGGGGCACAAGAGACCCAGTACTTC
-	-	TRBV14	TRBJ1-4	CASSPWSREKLFF	TGTGCCAGCAGCCCCTGGTCCCGGGAAAAACTGTTTTTT
-	-	TRBV29-1	TRBJ2-7	CSARVDTTYEQYF	TGCAGCGCCAGAGTCGATACAACCTACGAGCAGTACTTC
-	-	TRBV6-5	TRBJ2-1	CASSPVGPINEQFF	TGTGCCAGCAGCCCCGTTGGCCCTATCAATGAGCAGTTCTTC
TRBD2	-	TRBV5-1	TRBJ2-1	CASSLVGGGAGNEQFF	TGCGCCAGCAGCTTGGTTGGCGGGGGGGCGGGTAATGAGCAGTTCTTC
TRBD2	-	TRBV10-3	TRBJ2-1	CAISDRLAGGFVNEQFF	TGTGCCATCAGTGACAGACTAGCGGGGGGTTTCGTAAATGAGCAGTTCTTC
-	few	TRBV7-9	TRBJ2-4	CASKLQGPQNIQYF	TGTGCCAGCAAACTACAGGGCCCCCAAAACATTCAGTACTTC
TRBD2	-	TRBV27	TRBJ2-7	CASSIIAGRSHEQYF	TGTGCCAGCAGTATAATAGCGGGCCGCTCCCACGAGCAGTACTTC
-	-	TRBV13	TRBJ2-3	CASSHGAGTGTDTQYF	TGTGCCAGCAGCCATGGGGCAGGGACTGGCACAGATACGCAGTATTTT
TRBD2	-	TRBV9	TRBJ2-7	CAGSVAWGGGEQYF	TGTGCCGGCAGCGTAGCCTGGGGCGGGGGCGAGCAGTACTTC
TRBD1	few	TRBV29-1	TRBJ2-5	CSVEDRAAMGQETQYF	TGCAGCGTAGAGGACAGGGCGGCCATGGGGCAAGAGACCCAGTACTTC
-	-	TRBV10-3	TRBJ1-2	CAISESNKDYGGYTF	TGTGCCATCAGTGAGTCGAATAAGGACTATGGAGGCTACACCTTC
TRBD2	-	TRBV3-1	TRBJ2-1	CASSPGTILFF	TGTGCCAGCAGCCCCGGGACTATCCTGTTCTTC
-	few	TRBV21-1	TRBJ2-7	CASIPGTGNHEQYF	TGTGCCAGCATCCCCGGGACAGGGAACCACGAGCAGTACTTC
-	once	TRBV7-9	TRBJ1-4	CASSLNRQGGEKLFF	TGTGCCAGCAGCTTAAATCGGCAGGGAGGAGAAAAACTGTTTTTT
-	-	TRBV4-3	TRBJ1-4	CASSQDPRLNEKLFF	TGCGCCAGCAGCCAAGACCCGAGACTCAATGAAAAACTGTTTTTT
-	-	TRBV11-2	TRBJ1-2	CASSPGTSGAGGGYTF	TGTGCCAGCAGCCCCGGTACCTCAGGGGCTGGAGGTGGCTACACCTTC
-	-	TRBV25-1	TRBJ2-7	CTTLGWAEQYF	TGTACCACCCTCGGGTGGGCCGAGCAGTACTTC
TRBD1	-	TRBV25-1	TRBJ2-7	CASSEWGDRGLNEQYF	TGTGCCAGCAGTGAATGGGGCGACAGGGGGCTCAACGAGCAGTACTTC
TRBD1	few	TRBV20-1	TRBJ1-4	CSASHRVVAGQASRLFF	TGCAGTGCTAGCCACCGGGTTGTGGCGGGACAGGCCTCTCGACTGTTTTTT
TRBD1	-	TRBV28	TRBJ2-7	CASSGAGGPFYEQYF	TGTGCCAGCAGTGGAGCAGGGGGCCCGTTCTACGAGCAGTACTTC
TRBD1	few	TRBV20-1	TRBJ1-2	CSAPSHSRGLNYGYTF	TGCAGTGCTCCCTCTCATTCCAGGGGGCTCAACTATGGCTACACCTTC
-	-	TRBV7-6	TRBJ1-1	CASSLRPGNNLNTEAFF	TGTGCCAGCAGCTTAAGGCCTGGGAACAACCTGAACACTGAAGCTTTCTTT
-	few	TRBV3-1	TRBJ2-5	CASSPPWEETQYF	TGTGCCAGCAGCCCTCCGTGGGAAGAGACCCAGTACTTC